This TCR beta chain comes out of a study of Graves' ophthalmopathy and Graves' hyperthyroidism (dated by TCRdb to 2017 to 2018). In the study overall: Peripheral blood was collected at initial diagnosis, prior to any treatment. For training and testing, the 100 patients in the discovery cohort were randomly divided in a 7:3 ratio. In total, approximately 140 blood samples were TCR-sequenced: around 42 ophthalmopathy, roughly 77 hyperthyroidism and about 17 hyperthyroidism-to-ophthalmopathy patients. An independent validation cohort comprised around 20 hyperthyroidism patients and some 16 patients who later progressed from hyperthyroidism to ophthalmopathy. In a handful of hyperthyroidism patients, the T-cell repertoire of thyroid tissue was compared with the T-cell repertoire of blood. TCR beta repertoire signatures were used to distinguish Graves' ophthalmopathy from Graves' hyperthyroidism and to predict progression to ophthalmopathy. Once sampling was done, hyperthyroidism patients were given methimazole at a starting dose of 30 mg daily, while ophthalmopathy patients were given high-dose intravenous methylprednisolone. To explore V-J signatures distinguishing ophthalmopathy from hyperthyroidism, a discovery set of 100 patients (fewer than 45 ophthalmopathy, roughly 56 stable hyperthyroidism) was enrolled. General findings and caveats noted by the study authors: Sample size was not predetermined statistically, and investigators were not blinded to group allocation. Ophthalmopathy was separated from stable hyperthyroidism by the 13-signature model with just under 90% sensitivity and about 81% specificity in cross-validation and with 80%/75% in the test set. In validation, the model predicted ophthalmopathy progression with about 64% sensitivity and roughly 72% specificity; approximately 12 predicted patients were CT-confirmed with GO in a median of around 6 months. Most of the expanded thyroid clonotypes with a frequency above 0.001 were also detected in blood, and it was suggested that the thyroid immune response may be reflected by blood repertoires.

This clonotype was picked up many times. It has no known antigen specificity. No base-level quality is on record; no much larger clone is a single base apart. Ophthalmopathy patients had moderately to severely active disease, Clinical Activity Score of at least 3, NOSPECS grade of at least 4, and disease duration under 3 months. Anyone with other autoimmune diseases, uncontrolled infections, pregnancy or lactation was excluded from the study. Clinical symptoms, serum thyroxine, TRAb, thyroid ultrasound and orbital computed tomography formed the basis of the diagnosis. Using Ficoll-Paque density gradient centrifugation, PBMCs were isolated from 8.5 to 10 ml of fresh peripheral blood. Total RNA was extracted using Trizol reagent, and RNA quality was checked on an Agilent 2100 Bioanalyzer. Trimming takes 6 bases off V and 1 base off J; junction bases not matched to a gene: 4. The germline V gene yields MNHEY for CDR1 and SVGEGT for CDR2. Taken from cysteine to phenylalanine, the CDR3 has 15 residues. The sequence is cut down to CDR3 DNA, 45 bases in frame from base 1.

For repertoire sequencing, TCR beta CDR3 regions were amplified from RNA transcripts. The first round was an RT-PCR using HTBI primers with the Qiagen OneStep RT-PCR kit, and this first round was followed by a second-round multiplex PCR, then size selection and purification. Libraries were sequenced paired-end with 100 bp reads on an Illumina HiSeq2000. From the authors' description of their analysis: SOAPnuke was used to process the reads, removing any read that contained adapters or uncalled bases, had a mean Phred below 15, or lacked an exact match to the constant primer or identifier. COPE v1.2.5 was used to merge the high-quality paired reads. Each unique nucleotide sequence was treated as a clonotype, and MiTCR v1.1 was used to align the clonotypes to the IMGT TRB V, D and J references. The analysis was limited to V-J combinations with a frequency above 0.0001, which together covered over 99% of the repertoires. A TCR clonal expansion and chaos score per V-J combination was defined as the ratio of F50 clonal expansion to chaos observed in the TCRdist matrix. Welch's t-statistics and random forest were used to narrow the features down to about twelve V-J combinations, which were then fed into a naive Bayes classifier. Thyroid-blood repertoire similarity was quantified with the Morisita-Horn index. TCRdb took the public reads, trimmed them with fastp at Q25, ran MiXCR for clone calling and kept in-frame beta chains. For every CDR3 protein sequence, its rows merge into one entry that carries the most common genes and DNA. Here the V and J calls rest on TCRdb's processing, not on the authors' analysis. The sample records around 400,000 distinct CDR3 sequences, about a sixth of which are singletons. More than 1.5% of the sample belongs to the ten largest clones.

Recombination joined TRBV6-2 or TRBV6-3 with TRBJ2-5; 11 of the junction bases match TRBD2. Sequenced sample: peripheral blood. This clonotype was sampled from a woman in her late teens or twenties with Graves' ophthalmopathy. Donor details come from another sample of the same person, matched by shared clones. The CDR3 in this case is CASSSSGRFQETQYF. The DNA sequence follows: TGTGCCAGCAGCTCTAGCGGGAGGTTCCAAGAGACCCAGTACTTC.